The T cell receptor (beta chain) described here comes from a study of shared clonotypes between healthy human individuals. About the research overall: Each donor's CD8 memory used one plate, CD8 naive two, each CD4 subset three.

CDR3 size: 14 residues. V was cut by 3 bases and J by 3 bases, with 11 bases left in between. Germline lookup yields CDR1 LNHDA and CDR2 SQIVND (reference sequence). As to this clone: Its target is not known.

Only in-frame clones appear in the TCRdb table, and some are missing; sequencing was by immunoSEQ multiplex PCR. The sample has millions of clones; just under 95% are singletons. Overall study findings and caveats: Generation of non-shared clonotypes was less probable than generation of clonotypes shared by all four donors. Researchers found naive subsets generally carried larger estimated richness than memory subsets. Sharing across four donors was highest in naive CD4 (around 5%) and lowest in memory CD8 (around 0.4%).

Selected positively for CCR7 and CD45RO-negative, naive CD8 cells excluded terminally differentiated effector memory CD45RA+ cells. Sample: naive CD8+ T cells sorted from blood. The receptor was derived from a man aged 18 to 35 in good health. The chain employs TRBV19 and TRBJ1-1, with D possibly being TRBD1 (6 bases). CDR3 amino acids: CASSMEGVYTEAFF. CDR3 bases: TGTGCCAGTAGTATGGAGGGGGTGTACACTGAAGCTTTCTTT. Full variable domain (remainder filled in from reference TRBV19 and TRBJ1-1): DGGITQSPKYLFRKEGQNVTLSCEQNLNHDAMYWYRQDPGQGLRLIYYSQIVNDFQKGDIAEGYSVSREKKESFPLTVTSAQKNPTAFYLCASSMEGVYTEAFFGQGTRLTVV.